This T cell receptor (beta chain) is drawn from a study of shared clonotypes between healthy human individuals. Points from the study as a whole: Genetic and exposure-history diversity was limited by the small donor number.

CD45RA-negative memory and CD45RA+ naive subsets were split from the CD4+ cells. Germline loops: CDR1 KGHSH, CDR2 LQKENI. The CDR3 is 14 residues long. V lost 6 bases and J 8 bases, leaving 17 bases between the germline ends. For this clone: Its specificity is unknown.

TCRdb's copy holds only in-frame clones and misses some; the assay was immunoSEQ multiplex PCR. The sample lists about 1.5 million clones, 98% occurring once. The sequenced sample was naive CD4+ T cells sorted from blood. Sample subset: CD45RA+ positively selected. This clonotype was sampled from a man in his thirties or forties in good health. The chain is built from TRBV18 and TRBJ2-4; D perhaps matches TRBD2 (6 bases). The CDR3: CASSPTEGSDIQYF. For the CDR3, the DNA is TGTGCCAGCTCCCCTACGGAGGGTTCCGACATTCAGTACTTC.